The 31 T cell receptor beta chains below come from one sample, sequenced in a study of OX40 agonist ivuxolimab in advanced cancers. The assay was immunoSEQ multiplex PCR, and TCRdb's table has in-frame clones only and misses some. The sample includes 70,000 to 95,000 clones, about nine tenths seen only once; the top ten take less than 0.35%. The sequences come from CD4+ or CD8+ T cells sorted from blood, collected in a trial of the OX40 agonist ivuxolimab. The receptors shown here come from an adult with an advanced solid tumor such as melanoma, head and neck, liver or kidney cancer.

The chain joins TRBV6-1 to TRBJ2-3; TRBD1 matches 9 bases. The J segment lost 6 bases and the V segment lost 3 bases, leaving 4 bases of the junction unmatched. The CDR3 totals 14 residues. Per the germline V gene, CDR1 is MNHNS and CDR2 is SASEGT. CDR3 DNA sequence: TGTGCCAGCAGTGATCGACAGGGGGAGGATACGCAGTATTTT. This codes for CASSDRQGEDTQYF.

V and J are TRBV7-8 and TRBJ2-3; the match to TRBD1 covers 11 bases. Germline CDR1 SGHVS, CDR2 FQNEAQ. V shed 5 bases and J 3 bases; nucleotides not matched to a gene: 13. The CDR3 runs 18 residues. CDR3 region: CASSPKTSGTGGTDTQYF. The CDR3 coding sequence is TGTGCCAGCAGCCCGAAGACGTCCGGGACAGGGGGGACAGATACGCAGTATTTT.

This chain connects TRBV5-1 to TRBJ2-5; TRBD1 might be the D (6 bases). Trimming removed 4 bases from V and 3 bases from J, with 16 bases in between. Germline CDR1 and CDR2: SGHRS and YFSETQ. The CDR3 extends over 15 amino acids. CDR3 sequence: CASSVIQGMKETQYF. Written as DNA, the CDR3 is TGCGCCAGCAGCGTCATCCAGGGGATGAAAGAGACCCAGTACTTC.

V and J are TRBV10-1 and TRBJ1-1, with 9 positions matching TRBD1. V lost 7 bases to trimming and J lost 7 bases; unmatched junction nucleotides: 7. CDR3 length: 13 amino acids. In germline, CDR1 is WNHNN, CDR2 SYGVQD (reference sequence). The DNA of the CDR3 is TGCGCCAGCACCCGGACAGGGGAAGTTGAAGCTTTCTTT. Its translation is CASTRTGEVEAFF.

V gene TRBV10-3 combines with J gene TRBJ1-4; weak D call: TRBD1 (5 bases). This CDR3 has 17 residues. The germline gives CDR1 ENHRY, CDR2 SYGVKD. V gave up 0 bases and J gave up 2 bases, with 13 bases separating them. The CDR3 protein is CAISESKGAGTNEKLFF. The CDR3 DNA sequence: TGTGCCATCAGTGAGTCGAAAGGGGCGGGGACTAATGAAAAACTGTTTTTT.

This rearrangement joins TRBV15 to TRBJ2-2, with D unclear. Germline V gene data show CDR1 as LNHNV and CDR2 as YYDKDF (reference sequence). V was cut by 7 bases and J by 3 bases, with 9 bases left in between. The CDR3 loop spans 13 amino acids. CDR3 sequence (DNA): TGTGCCACCACAAGCGCTTACACCGGGGAGCTGTTTTTT. It translates to CATTSAYTGELFF.

In the case of this clone: This sample includes further DNA sequences coding for the same CDR3. The rearrangement joins TRBV11-2 to TRBJ1-6, with 9 bases identical to TRBD1. The CDR3 totals 17 residues. Germline-derived CDR1 and CDR2 are SGHAT and FQNNGV. The junction had 11 bases not matched to a gene; V was cut back by 4 bases and J by 7 bases. CDR3 sequence (DNA): TGTGCCAGCAGCTCACGAACAGGGGGCAATGCGAATTCACCCCTCCACTTT. This sequence encodes CASSSRTGGNANSPLHF.

This clone was seen just once. The chain uses TRBV6-1 and TRBJ1-2, with D tentatively TRBD1 (5 bases). CDR3 length: 16 amino acids. Germline CDR1 is MNHNS and CDR2 is SASEGT. V shed 2 bases and J shed 5 bases, with 18 bases lying between them. The CDR3, as DNA: TGTGCCAGCAGTGAAACCGGGGCAGGGCGACTATATGGCTACACCTTC. It is translated as CASSETGAGRLYGYTF.

V usage is TRBV11-3 and J usage is TRBJ2-3; TRBD1 matches 7 bases. The germline gives CDR1 SGHNT, CDR2 YENEEA. The V and J ends lost 0 bases and 1 base, in that order; junction bases with no gene match: 7. The CDR3 has 17 residues. This chain's CDR3 is CASSLELPGQRTDTQYF. In DNA, the CDR3 is TGTGCCAGCAGCTTAGAACTTCCGGGACAGCGCACAGATACGCAGTATTTT.

The chain uses TRBV18 and TRBJ1-5; maybe TRBD1 (6 bases). This CDR3 has 16 amino acids. The V gene lost 4 bases and the J gene lost 7 bases, with 20 bases spanning the gap. Germline CDR1 KGHSH, CDR2 LQKENI. The CDR3 nucleotides read TGTGCCAGCTCACTCGGGCGGGATACAGGGTGGCAGCCCCAGCATTTT. Its translation is CASSLGRDTGWQPQHF.

The rearrangement uses TRBV19 and TRBJ1-1; D is unresolved. The germline gives CDR1 LNHDA, CDR2 SQIVND (reference sequence). CDR3 size: 13 residues. The germline V and J ends were trimmed by 7 bases and 2 bases, with 11 bases remaining between them. CDR3 DNA sequence: TGTGCCAGTAAACTCACAACAAACACTGAAGCTTTCTTT. Protein product: CASKLTTNTEAFF.

The rearrangement joins TRBV30 to TRBJ2-6; D gene uncertain. This CDR3 contains 15 residues. CDR1 is GTSNPN and CDR2 is SVGIG in the germline V gene (reference sequence). V was cut by 4 bases and J by 0 bases, with 10 bases left in between. CDR3 loop: CAWIPNRSGANVLTF. For the CDR3, the DNA is TGTGCCTGGATTCCGAATCGCTCTGGGGCCAACGTCCTGACTTTC.

The chain is built from TRBV9 and TRBJ2-1; TRBD2 might be the D (5 bases). The CDR3 runs 14 residues. In germline, CDR1 is SGDLS, CDR2 YYNGEE. V lost 0 bases and J lost 7, with 11 bases in between. CDR3 loop: CASSVELVRNEQFF. The CDR3 region has the DNA TGTGCCAGCAGCGTAGAACTAGTTAGGAATGAGCAGTTCTTC. Full variable domain (missing parts from reference TRBV9 and TRBJ2-1): DSGVTQTPKHLITATGQRVTLRCSPRSGDLSVYWYQQSLDQGLQFLIQYYNGEERAKGNILERFSAQQFPDLHSELNLSSLELGDSALYFCASSVELVRNEQFFGPGTRLTVL.

This sequence joins TRBV9 and TRBJ1-1, with D possibly being TRBD1 (5 bases). The ends were cut back, 3 bases at V and 9 bases at J, with 18 bases in the middle. There are 14 residues in the CDR3. The germline V gene encodes CDR1 SGDLS and CDR2 YYNGEE. The chain's CDR3 is CASSAVGTSSQAFF. In nucleotides, the CDR3 is TGTGCCAGCAGCGCCGTAGGGACCTCCTCGCAAGCTTTCTTT.

The J gene is TRBJ1-2, the V gene TRBV5-4, with no clear D. The CDR3 consists of 12 residues. Germline V lookup: CDR1 SGHNT, CDR2 YYREEE (reference sequence). Between the trimmed V and J ends, which lost 1 base and 6 bases, there was a span of 7 bases. In DNA, the CDR3 is TGTGCCAGCAGCTTGACACAGAATGGCTACACCTTC. It specifies CASSLTQNGYTF.

This clone was counted only a few times. The chain is built from TRBV13 and TRBJ1-1; D is unclear. The length of the CDR3 is 13 residues. V lost 2 bases to trimming and J lost 0 bases, with 4 bases between them. Germline-derived CDR1 and CDR2 are PRHDT and FYEKMQ (reference sequence). Written as DNA, the CDR3 is TGTGCCAGCAGCTTACGGCTGAACACTGAAGCTTTCTTT. Translated, it gives CASSLRLNTEAFF.

As DNA, the CDR3 is TGTGCCAAGAGGTACAGCTCTGGAAACACCATATATTTT. It yields the protein CAKRYSSGNTIYF. The chain recombines TRBV2 with TRBJ1-3; D is undetermined. V lost 10 bases to trimming and J lost 0 bases, with 10 bases between them. Germline assignment: CDR1 SNHLY and CDR2 FYNNEI. The CDR3 is made up of 13 amino acids.

V is TRBV5-5 and J is TRBJ2-7, with TRBD2 matching 8 bases. Germline loops: CDR1 SGHKS, CDR2 YYEKEE (reference sequence). This CDR3 comprises 16 residues. The V segment lost 4 bases and the J segment 8 bases; nucleotides outside the gene matches: 17. CDR3 loop: CASSPLRAGVPLKQYF. The DNA for the CDR3 is TGTGCCAGCAGCCCCCTTCGAGCGGGGGTTCCACTTAAGCAGTACTTC.

This clone has just one count. The rearrangement links TRBV13 to TRBJ2-1; 8 bases line up with TRBD1. CDR1 is PRHDT, CDR2 FYEKMQ, per germline (reference sequence). The V gene end was trimmed by 5 bases and the J gene end by 7 bases; junction bases not matched to a gene: 10. The CDR3 length is 15 residues. DNA of the CDR3: TGTGCCAGCAGCCGTCCAGGGGGCGCTTGGAATGAGCAGTTCTTC. This gives the protein CASSRPGGAWNEQFF.

This chain links TRBV18 with TRBJ2-3, with a tentative D call TRBD1 (7 bases). The V end was cut by 3 bases, the J end by 6 bases, with 19 bases between. From germline, CDR1 is KGHSH and CDR2 LQKENI. The CDR3 runs 16 residues. DNA for the CDR3: TGTGCCAGCTCACCTTTCGACAGGGTAGGAGGGGATACGCAGTATTTT. This sequence encodes CASSPFDRVGGDTQYF.

The rearrangement uses TRBV27 and TRBJ2-7, with D possibly being TRBD1 or TRBD2 (5 bases each). Trimming left V 0 bases short and J 2 bases short, with 14 bases between. There are 16 residues in the CDR3. Germline-derived CDR1 and CDR2 are MNHEY and SMNVEV (reference sequence). CDR3 DNA sequence: TGTGCCAGCAGTTTATCGCAAGGGACCGCTGCCTACGAGCAGTACGTC. Translated: CASSLSQGTAAYEQYV.

The chain couples TRBV4-1 to TRBJ2-3; no definite D call. V lost 5 bases and J lost 0, with 18 bases in between. Germline V gives CDR1 MGHRA, CDR2 YSYEKL. There are 17 residues in the CDR3. The CDR3 reads CASSTVWGGKSTDTQYF. For the CDR3, the DNA is TGCGCCAGCAGCACAGTTTGGGGTGGTAAAAGCACAGATACGCAGTATTTT.

This chain joins TRBV11-1 and TRBJ2-3; D gene unclear. CDR1 SGHAT and CDR2 FQDESV come from the germline V gene (reference sequence). The V and J ends lost 5 bases and 5 bases respectively, with 20 bases between them. This CDR3 comprises 16 residues. In DNA, the CDR3 is TGTGCCAGCAGCAATCCGAACCCGGGTTCGGAAGATACGCAGTATTTT. Protein product: CASSNPNPGSEDTQYF.

The chain joins TRBV4-1 to TRBJ2-3, with 11 nucleotides matching TRBD2. The CDR3 runs 17 residues. After removal of 4 bases from V and 4 bases from J, the junction contained 10 bases not matched to a gene. Per germline, CDR1 MGHRA and CDR2 YSYEKL. The CDR3 loop is CASSLTISGGAADTQYF. The CDR3 coding sequence is TGCGCCAGCAGCCTTACCATTAGCGGGGGGGCGGCAGATACGCAGTATTTT.

This chain links TRBV13 with TRBJ2-2; 14 positions agree with TRBD2. The junction had 11 bases not matched to a gene; V was cut back by 4 bases and J by 4 bases. This CDR3 has 19 amino acids. Germline loops: CDR1 PRHDT, CDR2 FYEKMQ (reference sequence). As DNA, the CDR3 is TGTGCCAGCAGCTCTCGGACTAGCGGGGGGCTCCGGGTCACCGGGGAGCTGTTTTTT. It translates to CASSSRTSGGLRVTGELFF.

The rearrangement links TRBV4-1 to TRBJ1-2; D gene unclear. The CDR3 consists of 14 residues. Germline CDR1 is MGHRA and CDR2 is YSYEKL. Trimming pared 0 bases from V and 8 bases from J, leaving 13 bases between. The CDR3 DNA reads TGCGCCAGCAGCCAAGAGCTACCTTGGCGGGGCTACACCTTC. Its translation is CASSQELPWRGYTF.

The chain links TRBV27 to TRBJ1-1; possibly TRBD1 for D (5 bases). The germline gives CDR1 MNHEY, CDR2 SMNVEV (reference sequence). Trimming stripped 8 bases from V and 0 bases from J, with 16 bases between. The CDR3 spans 15 residues. The CDR3 reads CASGRAGSVNTEAFF. The CDR3 DNA is TGTGCCAGCGGCCGGGCAGGGTCAGTGAACACTGAAGCTTTCTTT.

The CDR3 nucleotides read TGTGCCAGCAGCTTAGGCCCGTACACCGGGGAGCTGTTTTTT. It specifies CASSLGPYTGELFF. This chain links TRBV11-3 with TRBJ2-2; D ambiguous. The germline gives CDR1 SGHNT, CDR2 YENEEA. This CDR3 has 14 residues. V lost 1 base, J lost 3 bases, and 6 bases lay in between.

The chain couples TRBV5-1 to TRBJ1-1; possible D gene TRBD1, 5 bases. CDR1 is SGHRS and CDR2 is YFSETQ in the germline V gene. V lost 0 bases and J 4 bases, leaving 13 bases between the germline ends. CDR3 size: 15 residues. CDR3 sequence: CASSLEDIRGTEAFF. CDR3 in DNA: TGCGCCAGCAGCTTGGAGGACATAAGGGGCACTGAAGCTTTCTTT.

The rearrangement links TRBV6-4 to TRBJ1-2; possible D gene TRBD1, 5 bases. The germline gives CDR1 MRHNA, CDR2 SNTAGT. The CDR3 runs to 14 residues. The germline V and J ends were trimmed by 10 bases and 8 bases, with 23 bases remaining between them. CDR3 nucleotides: TGTGCCATCAACATCGGGAGGGGACCGAGCGGCTACACCTTC. This encodes CAINIGRGPSGYTF.

V usage is TRBV7-9 and J usage is TRBJ2-4; 7 bases line up with TRBD1. From germline, CDR1 is SEHNR and CDR2 FQNEAQ (reference sequence). V was pared by 5 bases and J by 9 bases, with 10 bases of the junction left unmatched. CDR3 length: 14 amino acids. The CDR3 loop reads CASSSSGTASIQYF. The CDR3 DNA is TGTGCCAGCAGCAGCTCCGGGACAGCGAGCATTCAGTACTTC.